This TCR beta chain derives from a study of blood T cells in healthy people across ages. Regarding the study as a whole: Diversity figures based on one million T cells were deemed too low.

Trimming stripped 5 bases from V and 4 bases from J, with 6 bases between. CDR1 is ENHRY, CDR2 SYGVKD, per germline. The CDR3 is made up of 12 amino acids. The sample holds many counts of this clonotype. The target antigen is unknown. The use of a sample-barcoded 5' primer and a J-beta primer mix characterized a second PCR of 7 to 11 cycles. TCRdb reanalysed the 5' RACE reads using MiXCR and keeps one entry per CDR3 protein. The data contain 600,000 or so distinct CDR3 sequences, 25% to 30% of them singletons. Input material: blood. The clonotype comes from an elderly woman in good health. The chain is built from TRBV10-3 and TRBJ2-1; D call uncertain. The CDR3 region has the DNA TGTGCCATCAGTCTAGAATACAATGAGCAGTTCTTC. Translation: CAISLEYNEQFF.